These 17 T cell receptor beta chains were sequenced from one sample in a study of regulatory T cells in long-lasting Graves disease. Building the TCR beta libraries relied on iRepertoire HTBI primers, and CDR3 regions underwent Arm-PCR. TCRdb redid the calling of the multiplex PCR reads with MiXCR, one entry per CDR3 protein. Here the sample spans roughly 450,000 distinct CDR3 sequences, approximately 23% being singletons. Time point: persistent/refractory GD, antithyroid drugs over 5 years with positive TRAb. Making the TCR library involved RNA that had been extracted from PBMCs. The specimen comprised peripheral blood mononuclear cells (PBMCs), sampled when the disease was refractory, from a patient treated with antithyroid drugs. All receptors derive from a female donor with Graves disease.

The chain is built from TRBV19 and TRBJ1-3; D is possibly TRBD1 (6 bases). The CDR3 length is 14 residues. Germline CDR1 LNHDA, CDR2 SQIVND (reference sequence). Trimming cost V 2 bases and J 2 bases, with 7 bases left between them. DNA of the CDR3: TGTGCCAGTAGTATAACAGGGCCTGGAAACACCATATATTTT. Protein sequence: CASSITGPGNTIYF.

This chain's CDR3 is CATSRATGGFNQPQHF. The CDR3 bases are TGTGCCACCAGCAGGGCGACAGGGGGCTTTAATCAGCCCCAGCATTTT. The V gene is TRBV15, the J gene TRBJ1-5, with 10 bases lining up with TRBD1. The CDR3 runs to 16 residues. V lost 3 bases to trimming and J lost 4 bases; unmatched junction nucleotides: 6. Looked up from germline, CDR1 is LNHNV and CDR2 is YYDKDF (reference sequence).

This clonotype was counted a single time. This may stem from a read error, because a much larger clone lies one nucleotide away. J is TRBJ1-2 and V is TRBV7-9, with TRBD1 matching 7 bases. The V and J ends lost 0 bases and 5 bases, in that order; junction bases with no gene match: 9. Germline-derived CDR1 and CDR2 are SEHNR and FQNEAQ (reference sequence). The CDR3 has 16 residues. The CDR3 sequence: CASSLARGAHPYGYTF. The CDR3 coding sequence is TGTGCCAGCAGCTTAGCCAGGGGGGCTCATCCTTATGGCTACACCTTC.

This chain connects TRBV5-1 to TRBJ1-2, with 12 bases fitting TRBD1. J gave up 8 bases and V 3 bases, and 5 bases lay outside the gene matches. The CDR3 sequence is 14 residues long. Germline loops: CDR1 SGHRS, CDR2 YFSETQ. As DNA, the CDR3 is TGCGCCAGCAGCTCGGGACAGGGGGCAGAGGGCTACACCTTC. The encoded protein is CASSSGQGAEGYTF.

This rearrangement joins TRBV6-1 to TRBJ2-1; 8 positions match TRBD1. Germline V lookup: CDR1 MNHNS, CDR2 SASEGT. The J segment lost 4 bases and the V segment lost 5 bases, leaving 10 bases of the junction unmatched. The CDR3 consists of 16 residues. CDR3 sequence (DNA): TGTGCCAGCAGTCCAAACAGGGGGGAGAGGTACAATGAGCAGTTCTTC. Its protein is CASSPNRGERYNEQFF.

A remark on this clonotype: A clone one base away is much larger, so this may be a read error. DNA for the CDR3: TGTGCCAGCAGTTTAAGGGACAGGTCCCGGCATTTT. This encodes CASSLRDRSRHF. This rearrangement joins TRBV28 to TRBJ1-5; 8 positions agree with TRBD1. V trimming: 2 bases; J trimming: 15 bases; junction bases outside the gene matches: 6. CDR3 length: 12 amino acids. Germline V gives CDR1 MDHEN, CDR2 SYDVKM.

This chain links TRBV20-1 with TRBJ1-1, with TRBD1 as a possible D gene (6 bases). Trimming took 2 bases from V and 4 from J, leaving 20 bases between them. The CDR3 loop spans 16 amino acids. Germline V gives CDR1 DFQATT, CDR2 SNEGSKA (reference sequence). As DNA, the CDR3 is TGCAGTGCTAGACCTAGACAGGCGGGTGAGGGCACTGAAGCTTTCTTT. It translates to CSARPRQAGEGTEAFF.

The table lists this clonotype with many counts. The gene calls are TRBV12-3 or TRBV12-4 and TRBJ1-4; 9 bases are a match to TRBD1. V lost 6 bases and J lost 7; bases outside the gene matches: 3. The CDR3 covers 13 residues. CDR3 region: CASRRDRAEKLFF. The DNA for the CDR3 is TGTGCCAGCAGACGGGACAGGGCTGAAAAACTGTTTTTT.

This clonotype was counted only a few times. The J gene is TRBJ2-7, the V gene TRBV9, with D perhaps matching TRBD2 (5 bases). Germline CDR1 SGDLS, CDR2 YYNGEE. Trimming took off 7 bases at V and 6 bases at J, with 17 bases between the two ends. CDR3 length equals 13 residues. The CDR3 region has the DNA TGTGCCAGCTCTTCCGGGATCTTGTCCGAGCAGTACTTC. This encodes CASSSGILSEQYF.

This clonotype was seen repeatedly, ten times or more. The chain couples TRBV19 to TRBJ1-4; no reliable D call. The CDR3 runs 14 residues. Germline V gene sequence: CDR1 LNHDA, CDR2 SQIVND (reference sequence). Trimming took 5 bases from V and 8 from J, leaving 15 bases between them. The CDR3 sequence is CASSLSRTAEKLFF. For the CDR3, the DNA is TGTGCCAGTAGTCTATCTCGGACGGCAGAAAAACTGTTTTTT.

Details on this clonotype: Germline is not matched at one junction end, which may reflect a read error. This sequence joins TRBV14 and TRBJ1-1, with 9 bases matching TRBD1. The germline CDR1 and CDR2 sequences are SGHDN and FVKESK. The CDR3 loop spans 13 amino acids. CDR3 residues: CACSRDRDTEAFF. The CDR3 nucleotides are TGTGCCTGCAGCCGGGACAGGGACACTGAAGCTTTCTTT.

This clonotype was observed many times. The rearrangement joins TRBV2 to TRBJ1-1; the D is unclear. This CDR3 is built from 15 residues. Germline-derived CDR1 and CDR2 are SNHLY and FYNNEI. The V and J ends lost 4 bases and 0 bases respectively, with 12 bases between them. CDR3 sequence (DNA): TGTGCCAGCAGTGTGGGCGGAATGTTGAACACTGAAGCTTTCTTT. Residues: CASSVGGMLNTEAFF.

This clonotype was detected only a few times. CDR3 sequence (DNA): TGTGCCAGCAGCCACACATCAGACAGCAACTATGGCTACACCTTC. Protein: CASSHTSDSNYGYTF. The chain recombines TRBV3-1 with TRBJ1-2, with D perhaps TRBD1 (5 bases). Germline V gene lookup returns CDR1 LGHDT and CDR2 YNNKEL (reference sequence). The germline V and J ends were trimmed by 3 bases and 2 bases, with 13 bases remaining between them. This CDR3 is built from 15 residues. Complete variable domain (other parts from reference TRBV3-1 and TRBJ1-2): DTAVSQTPKYLVTQMGNDKSIKCEQNLGHDTMYWYKQDSKKFLKIMFSYNNKELIINETVPNRFSPKSPDKAHLNLHINSLELGDSAVYFCASSHTSDSNYGYTFGSGTRLTVV.

This rearrangement joins TRBV20-1 to TRBJ1-1; TRBD1 might be the D (5 bases). Germline V gene sequence: CDR1 DFQATT, CDR2 SNEGSKA (reference sequence). The CDR3 extends over 15 amino acids. V was trimmed by 0 bases and J by 5 bases, leaving 16 bases between them. The CDR3 bases are TGCAGTGCTAGAGATGAGGACATGCTAAGGACTGAAGCTTTCTTT. It specifies CSARDEDMLRTEAFF.

CDR3 sequence: CASSPTGNNYGYTF. In nucleotides, the CDR3 is TGCGCCAGCAGTCCGACAGGGAATAACTATGGCTACACCTTC. The chain couples TRBV5-1 to TRBJ1-2; 7 bases agree with TRBD1. V shed 5 bases and J 1 base; nucleotides not matched to a gene: 5. The germline V gene encodes CDR1 SGHRS and CDR2 YFSETQ. There are 14 residues in the CDR3. The full variable domain, with the rest looked up from reference TRBV5-1 and TRBJ1-2, is KAGVTQTPRYLIKTRGQQVTLSCSPISGHRSVSWYQQTPGQGLQFLFEYFSETQRNKGNFPGRFSGRQFSNSRSEMNVSTLELGDSALYLCASSPTGNNYGYTFGSGTRLTVV.

At least ten counts were recorded for this clonotype. CDR3 sequence (DNA): TGTGCCTCCTATGGGGCCTTCTCTGGGGCCAACGTCCTGACTTTC. Translation: CASYGAFSGANVLTF. The V call is TRBV6-1, the J call TRBJ2-6; D perhaps matches TRBD1 (5 bases). The length of the CDR3 is 15 residues. V lost 11 bases, J lost 0 bases, and 14 bases lay in between. Germline CDR1 MNHNS, CDR2 SASEGT.

The chain couples TRBV10-3 to TRBJ1-4; 9 bases are a match to TRBD1. CDR1 and CDR2 from the germline V gene are ENHRY and SYGVKD. After removal of 0 bases from V and 4 bases from J, the junction contained 6 bases not matched to a gene. CDR3 size: 17 residues. Written as DNA, the CDR3 is TGTGCCATCAGTGAGTCCCAGGGGGGACAGGGTAATGAAAAACTGTTTTTT. Its translation: CAISESQGGQGNEKLFF.